This T cell receptor (beta chain) was retrieved from a study of cytomegalovirus exposure and HLA in healthy donors. CDR1 MDHEN and CDR2 SYDVKM come from the germline V gene. CDR3 length equals 14 residues. V was clipped by 5 bases and J by 7 bases; unmatched bases: 8. Amplification used 60 Vbeta primers and 13 Jbeta primers. Clones were read by immunoSEQ multiplex PCR, and TCRdb kept only the in-frame ones, dropping some. The sample has under 200,000 clones, approximately 80% seen once. Sample: PBMCs. The source of this sequence is a woman between 18 and 29 years old in good health and CMV-seronegative. The chain is built from TRBV28 and TRBJ2-5, with 9 bases lining up with TRBD2. The CDR3, as DNA: TGTGCCAGCAGTGATATTGGCGGGAGGGGGACCCAGTACTTC. Its translation: CASSDIGGRGTQYF.